The clone carrying this T cell receptor (beta chain) came up many times. The antigen remains unidentified. With 2 bases clipped from V and 5 bases from J, the junction kept 12 bases outside the gene matches. The CDR3 length is 17 residues. Looked up from germline, CDR1 is MNHEY and CDR2 is SVGAGI. The data originate from a study of early T cells in non-severe SARS-CoV-2 infection. Study background: Investigators sequenced bulk RNA drawn from unsorted whole blood, and chains remained unpaired. Broader study findings: Using VDJdb, the matching emphasized anti-spike CD8 responses while missing private and CD4 specificities.

Molecules of cDNA were individually given unique molecular identifiers that were attached to them. TCRdb re-analysed the 5' RACE reads in MiXCR, keeping a single row per CDR3 protein. The sample records about 31,000 distinct CDR3 sequences, 5.7% being singletons. The genes are TRBV6-5 and TRBJ1-2, with TRBD1 matching over 9 bases. The source is an adult who was a healthcare worker with PCR-confirmed SARS-CoV-2 infection or an uninfected control (not recorded which). The sequencing input was whole blood. The DNA for the CDR3 is TGTGCCAGCAGTTACCAACCGCCGGGACAGGGAGAGTATGGCTACACCTTC. Protein product: CASSYQPPGQGEYGYTF.